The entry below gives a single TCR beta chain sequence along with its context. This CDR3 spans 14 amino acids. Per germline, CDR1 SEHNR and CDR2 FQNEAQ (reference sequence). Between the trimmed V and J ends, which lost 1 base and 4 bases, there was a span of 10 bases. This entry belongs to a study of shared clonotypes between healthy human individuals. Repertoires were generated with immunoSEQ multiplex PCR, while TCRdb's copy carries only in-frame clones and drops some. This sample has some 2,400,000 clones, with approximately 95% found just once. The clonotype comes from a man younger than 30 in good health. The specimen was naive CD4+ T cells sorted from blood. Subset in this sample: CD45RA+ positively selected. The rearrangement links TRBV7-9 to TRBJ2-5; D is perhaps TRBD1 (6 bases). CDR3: CASSLEQGGETQYF. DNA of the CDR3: TGTGCCAGCAGCTTAGAACAGGGTGGAGAGACCCAGTACTTC.